The 27 T cell receptor beta chains below were found in one sample sequenced in a study of regulatory T cells in long-lasting Graves disease (dated by TCRdb to the early 2020s). The time point tag for this specimen amounts to: persistent/refractory GD, antithyroid drugs over 5 years with positive TRAb. For both TCR sequencing and RNA sequencing, RNA was extracted from PBMCs using TRIzol. Libraries came from multiplex PCR. Sequencing took place on an Illumina HiSeq 4000. iRepertoire HTBI primers and Arm-PCR amplification of CDR3 regions were used to construct TCR beta libraries. TCRdb reworked the public reads: Q25 trimming with fastp, MiXCR clone assembly, productive beta chains retained. For every CDR3 protein sequence, its rows merge into one entry that carries the most common genes and DNA. This sample has 500,000 to 800,000 distinct CDR3 sequences in its table, and 25% to 35% of those were observed once. The ten top clones hold 42% of the sample.

The sample consisted of peripheral blood mononuclear cells (PBMCs), taken when the disease was refractory, from a patient treated with antithyroid drugs. These receptor sequences come from a female donor with Graves disease.

This clonotype was counted ten times or more. The chain joins TRBV12-3 or TRBV12-4 to TRBJ1-5; D possibly corresponds to TRBD1 (6 bases). The CDR3 spans 14 residues. Trimming removed 7 bases from V and 4 bases from J, with 14 bases in between. DNA for the CDR3: TGTGCCAGCATGCCGGGACAACATAATCAGCCCCAGCATTTT. As protein: CASMPGQHNQPQHF.

The sample holds a few counts of this clonotype. The chain combines TRBV2 with TRBJ1-3; 7 nucleotides agree with TRBD1. Unmatched junction bases numbered 6, after V lost 5 bases and J lost 8 bases. The CDR3 has 13 amino acids. CDR1 and CDR2 (germline): SNHLY, FYNNEI. The CDR3, as DNA: TGTGCCAGCAGTTCCGACAGGGTTGACACCATATATTTT. It yields the protein CASSSDRVDTIYF. Looking up the rest from reference TRBV2 and TRBJ1-3 gives the full variable domain: EPEVTQTPSHQVTQMGQEVILRCVPISNHLYFYWYRQILGQKVEFLVSFYNNEISEKSEIFDDQFSVERPDGSNFTLKIRSTKLEDSAMYFCASSSDRVDTIYFGEGSWLTVV.

V and J are TRBV5-1 and TRBJ1-2, with D unclear. V dropped 4 bases and J dropped 3 bases, with 16 bases sitting between them. This CDR3 is 15 amino acids long. CDR1 is SGHRS and CDR2 is YFSETQ in the germline V gene. CDR3 DNA: TGCGCCAGCAGCGGGGAGCCGGGAGGAGACTATGGCTACACCTTC. It yields the protein CASSGEPGGDYGYTF.

This chain links TRBV28 with TRBJ1-5, with 7 bases identical to TRBD1. This CDR3 has 16 residues. Germline V lookup: CDR1 MDHEN, CDR2 SYDVKM. V lost 5 bases and J lost 2; bases outside the gene matches: 9. The chain's CDR3 is CASSPSRGGGNQPQHF. In DNA, the CDR3 is TGTGCCAGCAGTCCCTCCCGAGGGGGCGGCAATCAGCCCCAGCATTTT. Looking up the rest from reference TRBV28 and TRBJ1-5 gives the full variable domain: DVKVTQSSRYLVKRTGEKVFLECVQDMDHENMFWYRQDPGLGLRLIYFSYDVKMKEKGDIPEGYSVSREKKERFSLILESASTNQTSMYLCASSPSRGGGNQPQHFGDGTRLSIL.

The table lists this clonotype with a few counts. The chain joins TRBV4-1 to TRBJ1-4; D is unresolved. CDR1 is MGHRA and CDR2 is YSYEKL in the germline V gene. The V gene lost 2 bases and the J gene lost 8 bases, with 9 bases spanning the gap. The CDR3 extends over 13 amino acids. The CDR3: CASSQTQVEKLFF. The CDR3 DNA sequence: TGCGCCAGCAGCCAAACTCAGGTCGAAAAACTGTTTTTT.

Regarding this clonotype: A junction boundary mismatches the germline segment, possibly from a read error. In DNA, the CDR3 is TGTGCCAGTAGTGTAGACCCTTTGAACACTGAAGCTTTCTTT. This codes for CASSVDPLNTEAFF. V usage is TRBV19 and J usage is TRBJ1-1; D is uncertain. This CDR3 is 14 amino acids long. The germline V gene encodes CDR1 LNHDA and CDR2 SQIVND (reference sequence).

This clonotype was seen many times. The CDR3 nucleotides read TGTGCCAGCAGCCTGGGGCCAGCGAACACTGAAGCTTTCTTT. Translation: CASSLGPANTEAFF. This chain uses TRBV5-4 with TRBJ1-1; D possibly corresponds to TRBD1 (5 bases). Per the germline V gene, CDR1 is SGHNT and CDR2 is YYREEE (reference sequence). V lost 4 bases, J lost 1 base, and 11 bases lay in between. CDR3 size: 14 residues.

The CDR3 here is CASSLAKGSTALVEQYF. As DNA, the CDR3 is TGCGCCAGCAGCTTGGCCAAAGGGTCCACCGCCTTGGTCGAGCAGTACTTC. The chain is built from TRBV5-1 and TRBJ2-7; D is unresolved. CDR3 length equals 17 residues. CDR1 and CDR2 (germline): SGHRS, YFSETQ. Between the trimmed V and J ends, which lost 0 bases and 6 bases, there was a span of 22 bases.

This clonotype showed up just a few times. The J gene is TRBJ2-7, the V gene TRBV6-5, with a possible D match to TRBD1 (6 bases). With 2 bases removed from V and 4 bases from J, the gap between germline ends came to 12 bases. The germline gives CDR1 MNHEY, CDR2 SVGAGI. The CDR3 contains 14 residues. CDR3 nucleotides: TGTGCCAGCAGTTACAACAGGGCGACTTACGAGCAGTACTTC. It yields the protein CASSYNRATYEQYF.

The chain recombines TRBV29-1 with TRBJ1-2; TRBD1 agrees at 8 bases. V lost 4 bases to trimming and J lost 7 bases; unmatched junction nucleotides: 8. Germline CDR1 is SQVTM and CDR2 is ANQGSEA. This CDR3 comprises 13 residues. The DNA for the CDR3 is TGCAGCGTTGGACTGGACAGGGTGGGTGGCTACACCTTC. Protein: CSVGLDRVGGYTF.

This clonotype was seen only a few times. The chain joins TRBV6-1 to TRBJ1-1; possibly TRBD1 for D (5 bases). Germline lookup yields CDR1 MNHNS and CDR2 SASEGT. Trimming pared 5 bases from V and 3 bases from J, leaving 10 bases between. The CDR3 is 13 amino acids. This CDR3 reads CASSRREDTEAFF. DNA for the CDR3: TGTGCCAGCAGTCGCAGGGAGGACACTGAAGCTTTCTTT.

The chain couples TRBV10-3 to TRBJ1-2, with D perhaps TRBD1 (6 bases). V gave up 4 bases and J gave up 5 bases, with 8 bases separating them. CDR1 ENHRY and CDR2 SYGVKD come from the germline V gene. This CDR3 contains 12 residues. The CDR3 spells CAISVQGYGYTF. CDR3 coding DNA: TGTGCCATCAGTGTACAGGGATATGGCTACACCTTC.

This clonotype was counted once. The chain employs TRBV6-1 and TRBJ2-2; 10 bases align to TRBD2. The CDR3 contains 16 residues. V trimming: 1 base; J trimming: 7 bases; junction bases outside the gene matches: 6. Germline values: CDR1 MNHNS, CDR2 SASEGT. The DNA for the CDR3 is TGTGCCAGCAGTGAAGTCAATTTAGCGGGAGGCGGGGAGCTGTTTTTT. Amino acid sequence: CASSEVNLAGGGELFF.

Many counts were recorded for this clonotype. J is TRBJ1-2 and V is TRBV29-1, with no clear D. From germline, CDR1 is SQVTM and CDR2 ANQGSEA. The CDR3 has 13 residues. Trimming removed 3 bases from V and 2 bases from J, with 10 bases in between. The CDR3 protein is CSVESRLNYGYTF. The CDR3 DNA reads as TGCAGCGTTGAGTCCAGGTTGAACTATGGCTACACCTTC.

The chain links TRBV11-1 to TRBJ2-1; 7 bases match TRBD2. This CDR3 comprises 15 residues. Germline V gene lookup returns CDR1 SGHAT and CDR2 FQDESV (reference sequence). The V and J ends lost 6 bases and 5 bases, in that order; junction bases with no gene match: 10. The CDR3 sequence: CASRETSGINNEQFF. In DNA, the CDR3 is TGTGCCAGCAGAGAAACCAGCGGGATCAACAATGAGCAGTTCTTC.

The gene calls are TRBV27 and TRBJ2-2; possibly TRBD1 for D (6 bases). The CDR3 has 16 amino acids. Germline lookup yields CDR1 MNHEY and CDR2 SMNVEV (reference sequence). V was clipped by 2 bases and J by 4 bases, with 14 bases between them. The CDR3 protein is CASSLRGLYGTGELFF. DNA for the CDR3: TGTGCCAGCAGTTTAAGGGGGTTATACGGCACCGGGGAGCTGTTTTTT.

The rearrangement uses TRBV27 and TRBJ2-5; a weak D match, TRBD2 (6 bases). CDR1 MNHEY and CDR2 SMNVEV come from the germline V gene (reference sequence). There are 17 residues in the CDR3. V lost 2 bases and J 1 base, leaving 17 bases between the germline ends. Here the CDR3 DNA reads TGTGCCAGCAGTTTACGTATGAGACTAGACCGCCAAGAGACCCAGTACTTC. Its translation is CASSLRMRLDRQETQYF.

The rearrangement links TRBV6-2 or TRBV6-3 to TRBJ1-4; D not resolved. With 5 bases removed from V and 5 bases from J, the gap between germline ends came to 21 bases. This CDR3 region has 17 residues. CDR1 and CDR2 from the germline V gene are MNHEY and SVGEGT. Here the CDR3 reads CASSRMTPVLQNEKLFF. Here the CDR3 DNA reads TGTGCCAGCAGTCGAATGACACCGGTCCTCCAAAATGAAAAACTGTTTTTT.

This clonotype was recorded at least ten times. The chain's CDR3 is CASGGGLWTNEKLFF. CDR3 in DNA: TGTGCCAGCGGTGGGGGGCTTTGGACTAATGAAAAACTGTTTTTT. The genes are TRBV28 and TRBJ1-4; D is perhaps TRBD1 (6 bases). The CDR3 is made up of 15 amino acids. From germline, CDR1 is MDHEN and CDR2 SYDVKM. V lost 8 bases and J 2 bases, leaving 15 bases between the germline ends. The full variable domain, completed using reference TRBV28 and TRBJ1-4, is DVKVTQSSRYLVKRTGEKVFLECVQDMDHENMFWYRQDPGLGLRLIYFSYDVKMKEKGDIPEGYSVSREKKERFSLILESASTNQTSMYLCASGGGLWTNEKLFFGSGTQLSVL.

The chain carries TRBV5-1 and TRBJ2-7; D uncertain. The CDR3 length is 14 residues. The V and J ends lost 1 base and 4 bases respectively, with 12 bases between them. Germline-derived CDR1 and CDR2 are SGHRS and YFSETQ. The CDR3 bases are TGCGCCAGCAGCTTGTGGGCAGGAGTATACGAGCAGTACTTC. Amino acids: CASSLWAGVYEQYF.

The V and J genes are TRBV2 and TRBJ1-2; the match to TRBD1 covers 8 bases. V gave up 7 bases and J gave up 8 bases; unmatched junction bases: 6. Germline V gene sequence: CDR1 SNHLY, CDR2 FYNNEI. The length of the CDR3 is 12 residues. This CDR3 is CASTAGGAGYTF. The DNA for the CDR3 is TGTGCCAGCACTGCAGGGGGCGCAGGCTACACCTTC.

This clonotype was counted many times. The chain recombines TRBV12-3 or TRBV12-4 with TRBJ2-5; TRBD2 aligns across 9 bases. Unmatched junction bases numbered 3, after V lost 5 bases and J lost 5 bases. This CDR3 has 13 residues. This CDR3 is CASSNSGSETQYF. The CDR3 bases are TGTGCCAGCAGTAATAGCGGGAGTGAGACCCAGTACTTC.

This rearrangement joins TRBV12-3 or TRBV12-4 to TRBJ1-1, with a tentative D call TRBD1 (6 bases). The CDR3 sequence is 11 residues long. The V end was cut by 7 bases, the J end by 5 bases, with 8 bases between. CDR3 residues: CASNTGTEAFF. The CDR3 DNA sequence: TGTGCCAGCAATACAGGGACTGAAGCTTTCTTT.

At least ten counts were recorded for this clonotype. This CDR3 reads CASSGGMEGMGYTF. The CDR3 nucleotides read TGTGCCAGCAGTGGCGGGATGGAGGGTATGGGCTACACCTTC. J is TRBJ1-2 and V is TRBV2; D gene unclear. Germline V gene data show CDR1 as SNHLY and CDR2 as FYNNEI. The CDR3 is 14 amino acids. Trimming stripped 4 bases from V and 8 bases from J, with 17 bases between.

J is TRBJ2-7 and V is TRBV2; 9 nucleotides align to TRBD1. The trim removed 2 bases at V and 3 bases at J, leaving 8 bases unmatched. The CDR3 has 16 residues. The germline V gene has CDR1 SNHLY and CDR2 FYNNEI. CDR3 coding DNA: TGTGCCAGCAGTGAACTTTTAGGGACAGGGATCTACGAGCAGTACTTC. Its translation: CASSELLGTGIYEQYF.

V is TRBV19 and J is TRBJ2-7, with 10 bases that match TRBD1. V shed 5 bases and J 5 bases; nucleotides not matched to a gene: 9. The CDR3 loop spans 15 amino acids. Germline V gene data show CDR1 as LNHDA and CDR2 as SQIVND (reference sequence). DNA for the CDR3: TGTGCCAGTAGTGCGTCCGGGACAGGGGAGCACGAGCAGTACTTC. Translated, it gives CASSASGTGEHEQYF.

This clonotype was observed many times. V usage is TRBV6-1 and J usage is TRBJ2-7; no reliable D call. Germline lookup yields CDR1 MNHNS and CDR2 SASEGT. This CDR3 is built from 12 residues. Trimming left V 6 bases short and J 4 bases short, with 10 bases between. The CDR3 loop reads CASSSTWYEQYF. The CDR3 DNA sequence: TGTGCCAGCAGCTCGACCTGGTACGAGCAGTACTTC.